Each of the 5 T cell receptor beta chains below was sequenced from the same sample in a study of tumor and adjacent non-tumor tissue in lung cancer. A modified ARM-PCR protocol with three rounds of nested PCR amplified TCRbeta. A single record per CDR3 protein comes from TCRdb applying MiXCR to the multiplex PCR reads. This table holds about 93,000 distinct CDR3 sequences, approximately 70% found once. The template was RNA from unsorted bulk tissue. The specimen sequenced was lung tumor tissue. The receptors come from a man between 60 and 75 years old with non-small cell lung cancer.

On this clonotype itself: The junction and the germline gene differ at one end; a read error may be behind it. The chain uses TRBV6-5 and TRBJ1-5, with 8 positions matching TRBD1. Germline V CDR1 and CDR2: MNHEY, SVGAGI. This CDR3 is 16 amino acids long. The CDR3 spells CAGRSGTGNSNQPQHF. In nucleotides, the CDR3 is TGTGCCGGCAGATCCGGGACAGGTAATAGCAATCAGCCCCAGCATTTT.

This sequence joins TRBV5-6 and TRBJ2-7; D tentatively fits TRBD1 or TRBD2 (5 bases each). Germline loops: CDR1 SGHDT, CDR2 YYEEEE. This CDR3 is built from 15 residues. V shed 1 base and J shed 2 bases, with 13 bases lying between them. Here the CDR3 DNA reads TGTGCCAGCAGCTTGTCCGGGACGGTGGCCTACGAGCAGTACTTC. Its translation is CASSLSGTVAYEQYF. Using reference TRBV5-6 and TRBJ2-7 for the parts outside the CDR3, the full variable domain is DAGVTQSPTHLIKTRGQQVTLRCSPKSGHDTVSWYQQALGQGPQFIFQYYEEEERQRGNFPDRFSGHQFPNYSSELNVNALLLGDSALYLCASSLSGTVAYEQYFGPGTRLTVT.

This clonotype was found a few times. The J gene is TRBJ1-2, the V gene TRBV20-1; tentatively, D is TRBD1 (5 bases). Trimming removed 1 base at V and 6 bases at J, with 12 bases between. CDR1 is DFQATT and CDR2 is SNEGSKA in the germline V gene (reference sequence). CDR3 length equals 13 residues. For the CDR3, the DNA is TGCAGTGCTAGAGCTGGGACGGCCCATGGCTACACCTTC. Its translation is CSARAGTAHGYTF.

On this clonotype itself: Because it lacks the conserved phenylalanine or tryptophan at the end, this CDR3 is likely a read error. This chain links TRBV5-8 with TRBJ2-5; 7 bases fit TRBD1. This CDR3 comprises 14 residues. The germline CDR1 and CDR2 sequences are SGHTS and YDEGEE. As DNA, the CDR3 is TGTGCCGGCAGCTTGGAAGGGGGCCGGGAGACCCAGTACCTC. This encodes CAGSLEGGRETQYL.

This clonotype was observed a few times. This may come from a read error, since a much larger clone is one base off. The V call is TRBV6-1, the J call TRBJ1-3; the D gene is possibly TRBD1 (6 bases). CDR3 length: 16 residues. In germline, CDR1 is MNHNS, CDR2 SASEGT. CDR3 DNA sequence: TGTGCCAGCAGCCGATCAGGGGTGGAATCTGGAAACACCATATGTTTT. Translation gives CASSRSGVESGNTICF.